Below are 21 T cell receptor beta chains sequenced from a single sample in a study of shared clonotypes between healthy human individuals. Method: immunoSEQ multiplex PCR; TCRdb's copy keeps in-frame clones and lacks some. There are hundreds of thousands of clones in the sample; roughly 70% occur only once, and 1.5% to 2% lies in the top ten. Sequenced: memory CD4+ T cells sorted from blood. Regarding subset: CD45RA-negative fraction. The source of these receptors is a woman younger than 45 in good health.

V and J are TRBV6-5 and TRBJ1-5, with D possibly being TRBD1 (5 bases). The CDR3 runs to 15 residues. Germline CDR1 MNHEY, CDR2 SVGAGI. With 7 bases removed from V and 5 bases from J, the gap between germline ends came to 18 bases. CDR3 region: CASTSLRGGYQPQHF. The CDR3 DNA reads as TGTGCCAGCACTTCCCTTCGGGGGGGATATCAGCCCCAGCATTTT.

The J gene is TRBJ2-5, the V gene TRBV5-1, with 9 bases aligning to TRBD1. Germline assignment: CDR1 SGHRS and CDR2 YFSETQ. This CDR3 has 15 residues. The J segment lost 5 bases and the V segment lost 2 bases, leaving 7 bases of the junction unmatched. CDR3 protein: CASSLRTGEDETQYF. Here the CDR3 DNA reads TGCGCCAGCAGCTTAAGGACAGGGGAAGACGAGACCCAGTACTTC.

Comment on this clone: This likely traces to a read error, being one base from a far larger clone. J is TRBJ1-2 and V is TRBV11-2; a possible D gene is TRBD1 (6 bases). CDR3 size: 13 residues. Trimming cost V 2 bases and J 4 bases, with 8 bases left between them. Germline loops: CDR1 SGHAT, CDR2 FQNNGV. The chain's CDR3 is CASSLRGTYGYTF. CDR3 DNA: TGTGCCAGCAGCTTAAGGGGGACCTATGGCTACACCTTC.

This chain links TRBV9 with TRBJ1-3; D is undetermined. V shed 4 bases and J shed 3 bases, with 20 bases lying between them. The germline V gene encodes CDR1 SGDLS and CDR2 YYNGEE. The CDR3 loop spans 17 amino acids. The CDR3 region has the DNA TGTGCCAGCAGCCCCCGGGCCTTTGCAGAGGGTGGAAACACCATATATTTT. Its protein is CASSPRAFAEGGNTIYF.

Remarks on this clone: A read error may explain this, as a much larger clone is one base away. The CDR3 sequence is CASSFYNEQFF. The DNA for the CDR3 is TGTGCCAGCAGCTTTTACAATGAGCAGTTCTTC. The V call is TRBV5-5, the J call TRBJ2-1; D call uncertain. Germline CDR1 and CDR2: SGHKS and YYEKEE (reference sequence). The V gene lost 2 bases and the J gene lost 4 bases, with 1 base spanning the gap. The length of the CDR3 is 11 residues.

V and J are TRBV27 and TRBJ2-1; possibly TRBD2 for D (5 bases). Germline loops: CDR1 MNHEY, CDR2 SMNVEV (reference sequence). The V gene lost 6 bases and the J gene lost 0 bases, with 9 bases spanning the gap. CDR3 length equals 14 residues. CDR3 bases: TGTGCCAGCAGGAGCGGAAGCTCCTACAATGAGCAGTTCTTC. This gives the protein CASRSGSSYNEQFF.

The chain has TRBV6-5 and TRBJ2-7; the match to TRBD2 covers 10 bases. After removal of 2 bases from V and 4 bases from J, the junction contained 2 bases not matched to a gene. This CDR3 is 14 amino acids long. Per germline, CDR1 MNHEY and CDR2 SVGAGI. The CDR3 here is CASSYASGSYEQYF. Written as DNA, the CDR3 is TGTGCCAGCAGTTACGCTAGCGGGAGTTACGAGCAGTACTTC.

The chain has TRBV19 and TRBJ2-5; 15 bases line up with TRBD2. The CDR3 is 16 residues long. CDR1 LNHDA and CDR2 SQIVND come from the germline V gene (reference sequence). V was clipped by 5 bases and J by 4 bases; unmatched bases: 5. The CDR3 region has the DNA TGTGCCAGTAGTTCGGGACTAGCGGGAGGAATAGAGACCCAGTACTTC. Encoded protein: CASSSGLAGGIETQYF. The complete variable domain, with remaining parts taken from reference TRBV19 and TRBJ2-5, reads DGGITQSPKYLFRKEGQNVTLSCEQNLNHDAMYWYRQDPGQGLRLIYYSQIVNDFQKGDIAEGYSVSREKKESFPLTVTSAQKNPTAFYLCASSSGLAGGIETQYFGPGTRLLVL.

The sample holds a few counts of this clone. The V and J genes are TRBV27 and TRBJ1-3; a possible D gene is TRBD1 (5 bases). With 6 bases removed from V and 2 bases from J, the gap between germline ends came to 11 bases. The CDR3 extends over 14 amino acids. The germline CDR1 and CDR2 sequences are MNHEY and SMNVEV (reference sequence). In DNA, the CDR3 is TGTGCCAGCAGGGGGGATCTGGCTGGAAACACCATATATTTT. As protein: CASRGDLAGNTIYF.

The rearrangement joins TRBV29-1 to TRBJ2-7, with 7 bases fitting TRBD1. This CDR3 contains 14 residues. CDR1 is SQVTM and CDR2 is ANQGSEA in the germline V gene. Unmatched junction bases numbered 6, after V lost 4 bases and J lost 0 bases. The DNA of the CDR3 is TGCAGCGTTGCTGACAGGGCCTCCTCCTACGAGCAGTACTTC. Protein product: CSVADRASSYEQYF.

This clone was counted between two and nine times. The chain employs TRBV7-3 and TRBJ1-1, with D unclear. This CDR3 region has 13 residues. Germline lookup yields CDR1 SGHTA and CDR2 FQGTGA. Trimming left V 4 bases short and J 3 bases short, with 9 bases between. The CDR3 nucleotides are TGTGCCAGCAGCTCTCTGAGGGACACTGAAGCTTTCTTT. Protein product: CASSSLRDTEAFF.

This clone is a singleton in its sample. CDR3 coding DNA: TGCAGCGTTGGAACCGGGACCACCTACGAGCAGTACTTC. Translation: CSVGTGTTYEQYF. This rearrangement joins TRBV29-1 to TRBJ2-7; possibly TRBD1 or TRBD2 for D (5 bases each). This CDR3 comprises 13 residues. V was trimmed by 4 bases and J by 2 bases, leaving 12 bases between them. CDR1 and CDR2 from the germline V gene are SQVTM and ANQGSEA.

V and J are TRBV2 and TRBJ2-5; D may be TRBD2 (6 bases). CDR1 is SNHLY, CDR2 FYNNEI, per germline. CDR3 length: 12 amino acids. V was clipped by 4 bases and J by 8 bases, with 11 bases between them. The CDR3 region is CASSGNAGTQYF. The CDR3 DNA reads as TGTGCCAGCAGTGGGAACGCGGGAACCCAGTACTTC.

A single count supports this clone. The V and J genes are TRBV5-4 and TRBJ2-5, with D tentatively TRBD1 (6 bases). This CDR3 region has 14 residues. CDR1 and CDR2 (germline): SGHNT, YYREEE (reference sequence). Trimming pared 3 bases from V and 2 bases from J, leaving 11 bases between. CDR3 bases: TGTGCCAGCAGCTACCGGCAGGGGCAAGAGACCCAGTACTTC. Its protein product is CASSYRQGQETQYF.

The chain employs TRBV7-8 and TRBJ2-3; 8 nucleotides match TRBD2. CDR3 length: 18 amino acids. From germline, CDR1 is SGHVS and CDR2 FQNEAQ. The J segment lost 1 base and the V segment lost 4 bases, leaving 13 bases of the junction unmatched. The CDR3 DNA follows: TGTGCCAGCAGCTCCCAGGCGGGAGGACTCATCGGCACAGATACGCAGTATTTT. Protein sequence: CASSSQAGGLIGTDTQYF. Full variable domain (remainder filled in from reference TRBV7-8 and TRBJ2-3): GAGVSQSPRYKVAKRGQDVALRCDPISGHVSLFWYQQALGQGPEFLTYFQNEAQLDKSGLPSDRFFAERPEGSVSTLKIQRTQQEDSAVYLCASSSQAGGLIGTDTQYFGPGTRLTVL.

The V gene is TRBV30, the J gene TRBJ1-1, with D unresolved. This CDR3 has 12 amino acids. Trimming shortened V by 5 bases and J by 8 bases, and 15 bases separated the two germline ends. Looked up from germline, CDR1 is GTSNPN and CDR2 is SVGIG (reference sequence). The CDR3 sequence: CAWERRNGEAFF. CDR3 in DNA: TGTGCCTGGGAGCGGAGGAACGGGGAAGCTTTCTTT.

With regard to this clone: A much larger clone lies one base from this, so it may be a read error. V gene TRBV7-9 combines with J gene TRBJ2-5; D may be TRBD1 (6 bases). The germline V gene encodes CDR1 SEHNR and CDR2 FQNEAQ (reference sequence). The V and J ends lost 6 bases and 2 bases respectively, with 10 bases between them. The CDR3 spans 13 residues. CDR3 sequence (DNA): TGTGCCAGCAGGAGGACAGTTCAAGAGACCCAGTACTTC. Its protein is CASRRTVQETQYF.

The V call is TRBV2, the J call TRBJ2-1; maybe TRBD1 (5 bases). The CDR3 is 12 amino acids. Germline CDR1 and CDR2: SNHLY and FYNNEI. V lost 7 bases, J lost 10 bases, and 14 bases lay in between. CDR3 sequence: CASNWGRGEQFF. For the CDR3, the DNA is TGTGCCAGCAACTGGGGCCGTGGGGAGCAGTTCTTC.

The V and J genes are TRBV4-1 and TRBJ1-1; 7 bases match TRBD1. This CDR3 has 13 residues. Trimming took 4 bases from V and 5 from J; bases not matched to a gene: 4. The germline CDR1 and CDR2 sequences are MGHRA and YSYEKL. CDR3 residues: CASSPTGKTEAFF. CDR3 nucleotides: TGCGCCAGCAGCCCGACAGGGAAGACTGAAGCTTTCTTT.

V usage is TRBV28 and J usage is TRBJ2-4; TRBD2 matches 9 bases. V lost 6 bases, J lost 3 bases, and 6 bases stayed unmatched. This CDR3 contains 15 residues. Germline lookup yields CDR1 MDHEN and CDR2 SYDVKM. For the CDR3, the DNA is TGTGCCAGCAGCAGTAGCGGGGGTGACAAAAACATTCAGTACTTC. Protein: CASSSSGGDKNIQYF.

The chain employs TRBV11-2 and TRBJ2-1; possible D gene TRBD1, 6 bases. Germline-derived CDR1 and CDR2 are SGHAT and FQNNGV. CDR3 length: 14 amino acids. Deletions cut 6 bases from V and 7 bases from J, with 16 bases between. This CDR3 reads CASRARQVGNEQFF. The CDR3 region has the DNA TGTGCCAGCAGGGCTAGACAGGTTGGGAATGAGCAGTTCTTC.